These T cell receptor beta chains were read from a single sample in a study of response to subunit inactivated influenza vaccine. One entry per CDR3 protein results from TCRdb running MiXCR on the RT-PCR reads. The table records hundreds of thousands of distinct CDR3 sequences, 6.5% to 8% of them present only once. The sequences come from PBMCs from blood, collected about 24 months after vaccination. These receptors came from a man between 50 and 75 years old who received an inactivated influenza vaccine. The CDR3 runs from the conserved cysteine through the conserved F or W. The D gene is left open where the match is weak. Clone size is not always given. Where it is, it says once, few, many or a class for expanded clones.

D,J,V,size,CDR3,DNA
-,TRBJ2-3,TRBV12-3/TRBV12-4,many,CASSLATISTDTQYF,TGTGCCAGCAGTTTAGCAACGATTAGCACAGATACGCAGTATTTT
TRBD1,TRBJ2-7,TRBV29-1,few,CSGGGGTGVYEQYF,TGCAGCGGCGGCGGGGGGACAGGGGTATACGAGCAGTACTTC
-,TRBJ2-3,TRBV10-3,-,CAISELAGATDTQYF,TGTGCCATCAGTGAGTTGGCAGGAGCCACAGATACGCAGTATTTT
-,TRBJ1-4,TRBV12-3/TRBV12-4,-,CASSVQGSGREKLFF,TGTGCCAGCAGCGTCCAGGGATCGGGAAGAGAAAAACTGTTTTTT
-,TRBJ2-3,TRBV5-1,few,CASSLGPPGHTDTQYF,TGCGCCAGCAGCTTGGGACCCCCAGGACACACAGATACGCAGTATTTT
-,TRBJ2-7,TRBV15,few,CATSSLNVPYEQYF,TGTGCCACCAGCAGCCTAAATGTGCCCTACGAGCAGTACTTC
TRBD1,TRBJ2-2,TRBV20-1,-,CSARPYRGTGELFF,TGCAGTGCTCGACCTTACAGGGGAACCGGGGAGCTGTTTTTT
-,TRBJ1-5,TRBV6-5,-,CASSFDRSDQPQHF,TGTGCCAGCAGTTTCGACAGGTCGGATCAGCCCCAGCATTTT
-,TRBJ1-2,TRBV27,many,CASSIGGLGYGYTF,TGTGCCAGCAGCATAGGGGGGCTAGGGTATGGCTACACCTTC
TRBD2,TRBJ2-5,TRBV20-1,-,CCARDPSGGKQETQYF,TGCTGTGCTAGAGATCCTAGCGGGGGGAAACAAGAGACCCAGTACTTC
TRBD1,TRBJ2-3,TRBV7-9,-,CASSIGQGAHTDTQYF,TGTGCCAGCAGCATTGGACAGGGGGCGCACACAGATACGCAGTATTTT
-,TRBJ1-2,TRBV5-4,-,CASSLSERGYTF,TGTGCCAGCAGCTTGTCCGAACGTGGCTACACCTTC
-,TRBJ1-1,TRBV7-8,few,CATTLGLDTEAFF,TGTGCCACCACCCTGGGGCTTGACACTGAAGCTTTCTTT
-,TRBJ1-1,TRBV25-1,few,CASSELGSEAFF,TGTGCCAGCAGTGAACTTGGCTCAGAAGCTTTCTTT
-,TRBJ2-1,TRBV4-2,few,CASSPGVTDEQFF,TGTGCCAGCAGCCCAGGGGTTACGGATGAGCAGTTCTTC
-,TRBJ2-1,TRBV9,-,CASSVVGTTYNEQFF,TGTGCCAGCAGCGTAGTCGGGACGACCTACAATGAGCAGTTCTTC
TRBD2,TRBJ2-1,TRBV20-1,few,CSAGLRASGRFRQFF,TGCAGTGCTGGCCTACGGGCTAGCGGGAGATTTAGGCAGTTCTTC
-,TRBJ1-3,TRBV4-1,many,CASSQDRNSGNTIYF,TGCGCCAGCAGCCAAGACAGAAACTCTGGAAACACCATATATTTT
TRBD2,TRBJ2-3,TRBV4-3,-,CASSQEEREVDTQYF,TGCGCCAGCAGCCAAGAGGAGCGGGAGGTAGATACGCAGTATTTT
-,TRBJ2-5,TRBV7-9,-,CAAGPGDQETQYF,TGTGCCGCAGGCCCTGGCGACCAAGAGACCCAGTACTTC